These T cell receptor beta chains were read from a single sample in a study of T cell repertoires in cytomegalovirus infection. TCRdb itself ran the reads through MiXCR, one entry per CDR3 protein. The sample records some 900,000 distinct CDR3 sequences, around a third being singletons. These receptors' targets are unknown. The sample consisted of cultured CD8+ T cells from PBMCs, taken from culture after CMV antigen stimulation. Receptors originate from a human donor in good health (CMV status not recorded). Some clones in this sample may be carry-over from other donors' samples. The CDR3 runs from the conserved cysteine through the conserved F or W. Fields, in order: V gene, clone size, J gene, D gene, CDR3 protein, CDR3 DNA. A D gene is named only where the DNA matches it firmly. Part of the rows lack a size; the others show once, few, many or a class for expanded clones.

V: TRBV7-3; size: NA; J: TRBJ2-7; D: TRBD2; CDR3: CASSGRVAVYEQYF; DNA: TGTGCCAGCAGCGGGAGGGTAGCGGTCTACGAGCAGTACTTC
V: TRBV15; size: NA; J: TRBJ1-4; D: NA; CDR3: CATSRAQRGGEKLFF; DNA: TGTGCCACCAGCAGAGCTCAGCGGGGAGGGGAAAAACTGTTTTTT
V: TRBV10-3; size: NA; J: TRBJ1-1; D: TRBD1; CDR3: CAISEDFWGQGVRNTEAFF; DNA: TGTGCCATCAGTGAGGATTTTTGGGGACAGGGGGTAAGGAACACTGAAGCTTTCTTT
V: TRBV11-3; size: NA; J: TRBJ1-1; D: NA; CDR3: CASSPYVGVLFGMNTEAFF; DNA: TGTGCCAGCAGCCCCTACGTCGGGGTCCTATTCGGCATGAACACTGAAGCTTTCTTT
V: TRBV6-2/TRBV6-3; size: few; J: TRBJ2-5; D: TRBD1; CDR3: CASSEGAVQETQYF; DNA: TGTGCCAGCAGCGAGGGGGCAGTTCAAGAGACCCAGTACTTC
V: TRBV6-2/TRBV6-3; size: few; J: TRBJ2-1; D: NA; CDR3: CASSLGLLPYNEQFF; DNA: TGTGCCAGCTCCTTGGGACTTCTTCCTTACAATGAGCAGTTCTTC
V: TRBV27; size: few; J: TRBJ1-2; D: NA; CDR3: CASSLTPQGIYGYTF; DNA: TGTGCCAGCAGTTTAACCCCCCAGGGTATCTATGGCTACACCTTC
V: TRBV27; size: NA; J: TRBJ2-5; D: NA; CDR3: CASKPYGKETQYF; DNA: TGTGCCAGCAAACCCTACGGAAAAGAGACCCAGTACTTC
V: TRBV7-9; size: few; J: TRBJ2-7; D: TRBD1; CDR3: CASSLVGTVGEQYF; DNA: TGTGCCAGCAGCTTAGTCGGGACAGTAGGTGAGCAGTACTTC
V: TRBV7-8; size: many; J: TRBJ1-6; D: TRBD1; CDR3: CASSSTGQTNSPLHF; DNA: TGTGCCAGCAGCTCAACGGGACAGACTAATTCACCCCTCCACTTT
V: TRBV7-6; size: many; J: TRBJ2-2; D: NA; CDR3: CASSFQGPGELFF; DNA: TGTGCCAGCAGCTTCCAGGGGCCCGGGGAGCTGTTTTTT
V: TRBV27; size: few; J: TRBJ2-1; D: NA; CDR3: CASSTINSYNEQFF; DNA: TGTGCCAGCAGTACGATAAACTCCTACAATGAGCAGTTCTTC
V: TRBV7-9; size: NA; J: TRBJ2-6; D: NA; CDR3: CASSLWAVSGANVLTF; DNA: TGTGCCAGCAGCTTATGGGCGGTCTCTGGGGCCAACGTCCTGACTTTC
V: TRBV4-2; size: few; J: TRBJ2-5; D: TRBD2; CDR3: CASSQYSGGQETQYF; DNA: TGTGCCAGCAGCCAGTACAGCGGGGGACAAGAGACCCAGTACTTC
V: TRBV19; size: NA; J: TRBJ2-1; D: NA; CDR3: CASSLLQEPYNEQFF; DNA: TGTGCCAGTAGTTTGTTGCAGGAGCCGTACAATGAGCAGTTCTTC
V: TRBV7-6; size: few; J: TRBJ1-1; D: NA; CDR3: CASSYGEDTEAFF; DNA: TGTGCCAGCAGCTACGGGGAGGACACTGAAGCTTTCTTT
V: TRBV24-1; size: NA; J: TRBJ2-5; D: NA; CDR3: CATSDWNDRGETQYF; DNA: TGTGCCACCAGTGATTGGAACGACAGAGGGGAGACCCAGTACTTC
V: TRBV20-1; size: many; J: TRBJ1-2; D: NA; CDR3: CSARDQSTGEYGYTF; DNA: TGCAGTGCTAGAGATCAGTCAACTGGGGAATATGGCTACACCTTC
V: TRBV27; size: once; J: TRBJ2-1; D: NA; CDR3: CASSLFDSYNEQFF; DNA: TGTGCCAGCAGTTTATTCGACTCTTACAATGAGCAGTTCTTC
V: TRBV6-1; size: NA; J: TRBJ2-2; D: NA; CDR3: CASSYELLSGNTGELFF; DNA: TGTGCCAGCAGTTACGAACTTCTTAGCGGGAACACCGGGGAGCTGTTTTTT
V: TRBV14; size: NA; J: TRBJ1-2; D: TRBD1; CDR3: CASSPRGRGYGYTF; DNA: TGTGCCAGCAGCCCGAGGGGGCGCGGCTATGGCTACACCTTC
V: TRBV12-3/TRBV12-4; size: NA; J: TRBJ2-1; D: NA; CDR3: CASSGTFSYNEQFF; DNA: TGTGCCAGCAGTGGTACGTTCTCCTACAATGAGCAGTTCTTC
V: TRBV7-9; size: many; J: TRBJ2-1; D: NA; CDR3: CASSLVTAYNNEQFF; DNA: TGTGCCAGCAGCTTAGTCACAGCATACAACAATGAGCAGTTCTTC